This T cell receptor beta chain emerged from a study of tumor-infiltrating lymphocytes in primary liver carcinoma. Study details: Patients, male and female, were 30 to 69 years old. Whole-study findings and limits: It was in tumors, not blood, that the top-250-clone fraction was significantly higher (p = 0.039). A fraction of only about 7-25% of top clones appeared in all five tumor regions.

The CDR3 loop spans 18 amino acids. Germline V lookup: CDR1 MNHNS, CDR2 SASEGT. From around 18-30 mg of unsorted bulk tissue, DNA and RNA were co-extracted together. Starting material of approximately 500 ng total RNA yielded TCR beta cDNA via a constant-region primer. Slightly modified ARM-PCR with three nested multiplex PCR rounds yielded TCR beta libraries. Running roughly 10 cycles apiece, the first two PCR rounds relied on TRBV1-TRBV30 forward primers together with a C-beta reverse primer. TCRdb reanalysed the multiplex PCR reads using MiXCR and keeps one entry per CDR3 protein. The table includes about 48,000 distinct CDR3 sequences, 60% to 75% detected once. This clonotype was observed a single time. Its antigen is still unknown. Compared with germline, one end of the junction differs, possibly owing to a read error.

This TCR was recovered from a man in his forties or fifties with primary liver carcinoma and hepatitis B virus infection. The sample was liver tumor tissue from sampling region 3. The subset was: tumor region T3, left-lateral pole. The rearrangement uses TRBV6-1 and TRBJ2-3; D not resolved. CDR3 coding DNA: TGCGCCAGCAGTGAACCAGCTAGTGGGCCGTATAGCACAGATACGCACTATTTT. Protein product: CASSEPASGPYSTDTHYF.